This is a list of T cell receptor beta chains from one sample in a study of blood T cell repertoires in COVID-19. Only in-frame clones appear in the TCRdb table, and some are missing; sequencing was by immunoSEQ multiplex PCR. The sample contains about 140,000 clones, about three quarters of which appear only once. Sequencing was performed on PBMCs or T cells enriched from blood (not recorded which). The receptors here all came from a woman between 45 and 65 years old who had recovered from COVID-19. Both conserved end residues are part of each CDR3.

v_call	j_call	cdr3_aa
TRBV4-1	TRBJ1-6	CASSQHPGQTNSPLHF
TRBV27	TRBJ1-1	CASSFQGGPEAFF
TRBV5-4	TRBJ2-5	CASSPIRGGRGETQYF
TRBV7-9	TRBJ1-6	CASSRDRGRSPLHF
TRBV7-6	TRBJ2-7	CASSLIGLFYEQYF
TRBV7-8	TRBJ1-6	CASSLSGNSPLHF
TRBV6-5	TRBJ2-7	CASSYSRGYSYEQYF
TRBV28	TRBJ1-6	CASSLSFSRGNSPLHF
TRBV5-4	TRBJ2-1	CASSLLAPSYNEQFF
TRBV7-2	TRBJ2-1	CASSELAMARQFF
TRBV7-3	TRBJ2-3	CASSKTALGGTDTQYF
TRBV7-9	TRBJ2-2	CASTLYGELFF
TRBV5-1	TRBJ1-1	CASSPDRGNTEAFF
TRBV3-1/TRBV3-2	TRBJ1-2	CATGGGAEGYTF
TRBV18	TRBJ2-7	CASSPEVSGGRDEQYF
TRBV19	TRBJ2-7	CASSSTISYEQYF
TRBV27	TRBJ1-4	CASSPRFSTNEKLFF
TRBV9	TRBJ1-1	CASSKRDSNTEAFF
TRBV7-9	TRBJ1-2	CASSLGVSRGDYGYTF
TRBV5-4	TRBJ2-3	CASSLGAGLRTDTQYF
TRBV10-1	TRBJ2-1	CASSDPGLADNEQFF
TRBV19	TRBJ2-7	CASSPGPGYEQYF
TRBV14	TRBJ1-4	CASSHVAGQGNEKLFF
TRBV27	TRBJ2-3	CASSSGLAGRTDTQYF
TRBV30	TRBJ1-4	CAWSSEGTGPEKLFF
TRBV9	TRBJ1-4	CASSPRDRGFEKLFF
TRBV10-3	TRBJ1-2	CAISPSGGGASSYTF